The 20 T cell receptor beta chains below all came from one sample that was sequenced in a study of T cells in Graves' hyperthyroidism and ophthalmopathy. Researchers took RNA transcripts and amplified the TCR beta CDR3 regions from them. The study used the HTBI primer set for a first-round RT-PCR of the TCR CDR3. TCRdb itself ran the multiplex PCR reads through MiXCR, one entry per CDR3 protein. The sample consists of roughly 300,000 distinct CDR3 sequences, less than 30% of them appearing once. Sequenced material: blood. Receptor source: a man between 35 and 55 years old with Graves' hyperthyroidism that later progressed to Graves' ophthalmopathy.

The V and J genes are TRBV2 and TRBJ2-5; 9 bases align to TRBD1. This CDR3 is 14 amino acids long. J lost 2 bases, V lost 8 bases, and 6 bases had no gene match. Germline V gives CDR1 SNHLY, CDR2 FYNNEI. CDR3 sequence (DNA): TGTGCCAGCGTGCGCGGGACAGGGCAAGAGACCCAGTACTTC. This codes for CASVRGTGQETQYF.

This clonotype was found many times. V is TRBV20-1 and J is TRBJ2-2; 9 bases map to TRBD1. Germline V gene data show CDR1 as DFQATT and CDR2 as SNEGSKA (reference sequence). This CDR3 has 16 residues. Losses at the gene ends were 3 bases for V and 7 bases for J; bases not matched to a gene: 12. CDR3 nucleotide sequence: TGCAGTGCTAGCCCCGGTTGGGGACAGGGTGACGGGGAGCTGTTTTTT. This codes for CSASPGWGQGDGELFF.

This clonotype was detected many times. This chain uses TRBV6-5 with TRBJ2-5, with D perhaps matching TRBD1 or TRBD2 (5 bases each). Germline assignment: CDR1 MNHEY and CDR2 SVGAGI. The CDR3 runs to 14 residues. The V and J ends lost 2 bases and 4 bases respectively, with 11 bases between them. The CDR3 sequence: CASSYKGRLETQYF. CDR3 bases: TGTGCCAGCAGTTACAAGGGACGATTAGAGACCCAGTACTTC.

This clonotype was counted at least ten times. V and J are TRBV14 and TRBJ1-2, with 11 positions matching TRBD1. Germline CDR1 reads SGHDN; CDR2 reads FVKESK. With V trimmed by 1 base and J by 4 bases, 2 bases remained unmatched. The CDR3 spans 15 residues. CDR3 amino acids: CASSQAGTGGYGYTF. The DNA of the CDR3 is TGTGCCAGCAGCCAAGCCGGGACAGGGGGCTATGGCTACACCTTC.

In this sample, this clonotype turned up many times. The V and J genes are TRBV6-5 and TRBJ2-5; 7 bases are a match to TRBD2. The V gene end was trimmed by 1 base and the J gene end by 1 base; junction bases not matched to a gene: 6. CDR3 length: 16 amino acids. Germline V CDR1 and CDR2: MNHEY, SVGAGI. The CDR3 spells CASSYYEGGSQETQYF. In DNA, the CDR3 is TGTGCCAGCAGTTACTACGAGGGCGGGAGCCAAGAGACCCAGTACTTC.

This clonotype came up many times. V and J are TRBV30 and TRBJ1-3; D unresolved. The V end lost 1 base, the J end lost 0 bases, and 7 bases lay between the germline ends. CDR1 is GTSNPN, CDR2 SVGIG, per germline (reference sequence). The CDR3 runs to 14 residues. CDR3 amino acids: CAWSDRISGNTIYF. CDR3 in DNA: TGTGCCTGGAGTGACAGAATCTCTGGAAACACCATATATTTT.

The rearrangement links TRBV7-8 to TRBJ2-7; maybe TRBD2 (5 bases). This CDR3 contains 13 residues. Germline V CDR1 and CDR2: SGHVS, FQNEAQ. The germline V and J ends were trimmed by 3 bases and 6 bases, with 12 bases remaining between them. CDR3 DNA sequence: TGTGCCAGCAGCTTGCGTATTGAGGGCGAGCAGTACTTC. This sequence encodes CASSLRIEGEQYF.

The J gene is TRBJ2-7, the V gene TRBV28; perhaps TRBD2 as D (6 bases). V was clipped by 5 bases and J by 5 bases, with 16 bases between them. The CDR3 is 14 residues long. Per the germline V gene, CDR1 is MDHEN and CDR2 is SYDVKM. CDR3 DNA sequence: TGTGCCAGCAGTGGGGGGACCGGGGTTGACGAGCAGTACTTC. Translating gives CASSGGTGVDEQYF. Variable domain in full (rest from reference TRBV28 and TRBJ2-7): DVKVTQSSRYLVKRTGEKVFLECVQDMDHENMFWYRQDPGLGLRLIYFSYDVKMKEKGDIPEGYSVSREKKERFSLILESASTNQTSMYLCASSGGTGVDEQYFGPGTRLTVT.

This clonotype has a count of ten or more. V is TRBV6-4 and J is TRBJ2-7; the match to TRBD1 covers 7 bases. J was trimmed by 3 bases and V by 7 bases; bases with no gene match: 21. The CDR3 spans 18 residues. Germline V lookup: CDR1 MRHNA, CDR2 SNTAGT. The CDR3 DNA reads as TGTGCCAGCACCCGAAGCACCCAAAACAGGGGCTCAATCTACGAGCAGTACTTC. Its protein product is CASTRSTQNRGSIYEQYF.

The J gene is TRBJ2-7, the V gene TRBV6-5; no definite D call. CDR1 is MNHEY and CDR2 is SVGAGI in the germline V gene. Trimming stripped 2 bases from V and 7 bases from J, with 12 bases between. The CDR3 is made up of 13 amino acids. The CDR3 here is CASSYVVGWEQYF. CDR3 DNA: TGTGCCAGCAGTTACGTGGTGGGTTGGGAGCAGTACTTC.

The chain has TRBV7-2 and TRBJ1-2, with 9 bases matching TRBD1. The CDR3 sequence is 14 residues long. The V and J ends lost 8 bases and 2 bases, in that order; junction bases with no gene match: 6. Germline CDR1 is SGHTA and CDR2 is FQGNSA. CDR3 in amino acids: CASHRGRINYGYTF. The CDR3 coding sequence is TGTGCCAGCCACAGGGGGCGCATAAACTATGGCTACACCTTC. The complete variable domain, with remaining parts taken from reference TRBV7-2 and TRBJ1-2, reads GAGVSQSPSNKVTEKGKDVELRCDPISGHTALYWYRQSLGQGLEFLIYFQGNSAPDKSGLPSDRFSAERTGGSVSTLTIQRTQQEDSAVYLCASHRGRINYGYTFGSGTRLTVV.

The chain has TRBV19 and TRBJ1-3; TRBD1 matches at 10 bases. The V and J ends lost 4 bases and 5 bases, in that order; junction bases with no gene match: 8. The CDR3 is made up of 16 amino acids. Germline CDR1 is LNHDA and CDR2 is SQIVND (reference sequence). CDR3: CASSTGTGDHRNTIYF. The CDR3, as DNA: TGTGCCAGTAGTACCGGGACAGGGGATCATCGAAACACCATATATTTT.

The genes are TRBV7-9 and TRBJ2-7; 14 positions match TRBD2. The CDR3 covers 15 residues. V was pared by 6 bases and J by 4 bases, with 5 bases of the junction left unmatched. The germline V gene encodes CDR1 SEHNR and CDR2 FQNEAQ (reference sequence). In DNA form, the CDR3 reads TGTGCCAGCAGTCGGACTAGCGGGAGGTGGTACGAGCAGTACTTC. Its protein is CASSRTSGRWYEQYF.

This clonotype occurred many times. The gene calls are TRBV2 and TRBJ2-5, with 8 bases that match TRBD2. The CDR3 sequence is 14 residues long. CDR1 is SNHLY, CDR2 FYNNEI, per germline. The J segment lost 4 bases and the V segment lost 8 bases, leaving 9 bases of the junction unmatched. DNA of the CDR3: TGTGCCAGCGGGAGAGCGGGAGTAAGAGAGACCCAGTACTTC. As protein: CASGRAGVRETQYF.

The chain uses TRBV6-4 and TRBJ2-7; D perhaps matches TRBD2 (7 bases). V lost 7 bases and J 0 bases, leaving 13 bases between the germline ends. From germline, CDR1 is MRHNA and CDR2 SNTAGT. This CDR3 is built from 14 residues. CDR3 protein: CASTQRDNSYEQYF. CDR3 sequence (DNA): TGTGCCAGCACCCAGCGGGACAACTCCTACGAGCAGTACTTC.

The table lists this clonotype with many counts. The rearrangement links TRBV6-5 to TRBJ1-5; D is unresolved. The J call may be incorrect, as the DNA end agrees better with TRBJ2-3. CDR1 and CDR2 from the germline V gene are MNHEY and SVGAGI. The CDR3 extends over 13 amino acids. The CDR3 DNA is TGTGCCAGCAGTTATTCGTTTAATCAGCCCCAGTATTTT. Amino acid sequence: CASSYSFNQPQYF.

This chain joins TRBV6-1 and TRBJ1-1; no clear D. Between the trimmed V and J ends, which lost 5 bases and 3 bases, there was a span of 13 bases. The length of the CDR3 is 14 residues. Germline-derived CDR1 and CDR2 are MNHNS and SASEGT. CDR3 sequence (DNA): TGTGCCAGCAGTACCCGGACGGTGGACACTGAAGCTTTCTTT. This translates into CASSTRTVDTEAFF.

This clonotype has ten or more counts. The rearrangement links TRBV6-2 or TRBV6-3 to TRBJ2-7; the D is unclear. CDR3 size: 12 residues. V was pared by 5 bases and J by 4 bases, with 9 bases between. Germline values: CDR1 MNHEY, CDR2 SVGEGT. The CDR3 loop is CASSDLVYEQYF. The CDR3, as DNA: TGTGCCAGCAGTGACCTTGTGTACGAGCAGTACTTC.

The V and J genes are TRBV5-1 and TRBJ2-7; 8 bases map to TRBD2. V shed 0 bases and J 4 bases; nucleotides not matched to a gene: 3. CDR1 and CDR2 from the germline V gene are SGHRS and YFSETQ. The CDR3 length is 14 residues. The CDR3 here is CASSLETSAYEQYF. CDR3 DNA: TGCGCCAGCAGCTTGGAGACTAGCGCATACGAGCAGTACTTC.

This clonotype was detected ten times or more. The chain recombines TRBV7-2 with TRBJ2-7, with 10 nucleotides matching TRBD2. This CDR3 contains 15 residues. V shed 5 bases, J shed 3 bases, and the junction held 7 bases outside the gene matches. Germline values: CDR1 SGHTA, CDR2 FQGNSA. The CDR3 DNA is TGTGCCAGCAGCGTCACTAGCGGGAACGGCTACGAGCAGTACTTC. It codes for CASSVTSGNGYEQYF. Full variable domain (remainder filled in from reference TRBV7-2 and TRBJ2-7): GAGVSQSPSNKVTEKGKDVELRCDPISGHTALYWYRQSLGQGLEFLIYFQGNSAPDKSGLPSDRFSAERTGGSVSTLTIQRTQQEDSAVYLCASSVTSGNGYEQYFGPGTRLTVT.